This T cell receptor beta chain came from a study of response to subunit inactivated influenza vaccine. General study findings and limits: The authors offered the suggestion that each seasonal influenza vaccination recruits few new T cells.

There are a few counts of this clonotype. Its antigen is not identified. One entry per CDR3 protein, called by TCRdb with MiXCR from the RT-PCR reads. Here the sample spans approximately 300,000 distinct CDR3 sequences, 20% to 25% being singletons. Germline CDR1 and CDR2: MDHEN and SYDVKM. Trimming took 6 bases from V and 2 from J, leaving 6 bases between them. The CDR3 is 12 amino acids. The V call is TRBV28, the J call TRBJ2-3, with no clear D. This receptor was obtained from a man between 50 and 69 years old who received an inactivated influenza vaccine. The starting material was PBMCs from blood, obtained 21 months after vaccination. DNA of the CDR3: TGTGCCAGCAGCTACTACACAGATACGCAGTATTTT. Its translation: CASSYYTDTQYF.